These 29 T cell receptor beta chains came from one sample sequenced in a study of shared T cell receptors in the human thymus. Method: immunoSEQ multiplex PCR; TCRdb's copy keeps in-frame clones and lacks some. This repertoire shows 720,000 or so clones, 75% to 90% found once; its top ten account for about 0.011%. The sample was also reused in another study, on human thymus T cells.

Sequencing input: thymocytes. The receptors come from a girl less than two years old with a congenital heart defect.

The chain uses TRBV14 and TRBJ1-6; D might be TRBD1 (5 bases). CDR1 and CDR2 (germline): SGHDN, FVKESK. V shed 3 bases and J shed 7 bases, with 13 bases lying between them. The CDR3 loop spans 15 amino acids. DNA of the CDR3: TGTGCCAGCAGCCAGGGGCTGGGTCCGAATTCACCCCTCCACTTT. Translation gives CASSQGLGPNSPLHF.

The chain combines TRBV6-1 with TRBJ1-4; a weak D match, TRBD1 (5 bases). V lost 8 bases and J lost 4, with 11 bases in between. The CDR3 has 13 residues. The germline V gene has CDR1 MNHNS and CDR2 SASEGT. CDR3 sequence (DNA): TGTGCCAGCGCAGGGAATGGTAATGAAAAACTGTTTTTT. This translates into CASAGNGNEKLFF.

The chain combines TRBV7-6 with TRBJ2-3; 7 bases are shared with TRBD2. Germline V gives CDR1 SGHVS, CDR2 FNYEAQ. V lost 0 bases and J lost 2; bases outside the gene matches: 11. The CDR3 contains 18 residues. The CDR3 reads CASSLASPGAGYTDTQYF. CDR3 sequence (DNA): TGTGCCAGCAGCTTAGCGAGCCCCGGAGCGGGGTACACAGATACGCAGTATTTT.

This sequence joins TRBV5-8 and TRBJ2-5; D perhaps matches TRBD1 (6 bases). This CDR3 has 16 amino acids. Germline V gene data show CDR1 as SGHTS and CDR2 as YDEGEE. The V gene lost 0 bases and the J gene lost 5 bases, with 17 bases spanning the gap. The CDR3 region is CASSLVWDILSETQYF. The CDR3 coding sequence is TGTGCCAGCAGCTTGGTATGGGACATCCTATCGGAGACCCAGTACTTC.

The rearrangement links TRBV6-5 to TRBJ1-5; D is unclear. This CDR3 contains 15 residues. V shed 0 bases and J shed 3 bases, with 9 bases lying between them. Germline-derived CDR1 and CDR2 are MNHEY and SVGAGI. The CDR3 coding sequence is TGTGCCAGCAGTTACTCGAGACACAACAATCAGCCCCAGCATTTT. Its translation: CASSYSRHNNQPQHF.

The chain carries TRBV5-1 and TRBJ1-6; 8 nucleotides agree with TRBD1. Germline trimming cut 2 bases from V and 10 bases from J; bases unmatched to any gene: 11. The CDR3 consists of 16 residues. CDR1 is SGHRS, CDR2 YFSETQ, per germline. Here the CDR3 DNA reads TGCGCCAGCAGCTTTGGGTGGTCAGGGGGCCGATCACCCCTCCACTTT. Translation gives CASSFGWSGGRSPLHF.

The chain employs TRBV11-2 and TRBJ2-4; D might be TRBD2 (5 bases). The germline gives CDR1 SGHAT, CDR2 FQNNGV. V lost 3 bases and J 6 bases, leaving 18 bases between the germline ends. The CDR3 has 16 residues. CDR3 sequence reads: CASSLRRVGTPNIQYF. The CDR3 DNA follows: TGTGCCAGCAGCTTGAGGCGGGTAGGAACACCAAACATTCAGTACTTC.

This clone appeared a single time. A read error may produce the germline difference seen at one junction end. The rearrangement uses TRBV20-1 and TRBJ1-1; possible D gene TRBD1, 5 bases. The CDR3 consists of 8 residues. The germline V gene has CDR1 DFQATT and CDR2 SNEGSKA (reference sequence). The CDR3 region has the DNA TGCAGTCGGCGGGGGGGGTTGTTT. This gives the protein CSRRGGLF.

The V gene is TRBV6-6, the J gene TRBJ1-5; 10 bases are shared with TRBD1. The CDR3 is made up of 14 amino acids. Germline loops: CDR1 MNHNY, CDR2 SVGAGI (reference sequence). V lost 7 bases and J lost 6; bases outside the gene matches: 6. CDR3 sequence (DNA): TGTGCCAGCACAACAGACAGGGGGCTTCAGCCCCAGCATTTT. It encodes CASTTDRGLQPQHF.

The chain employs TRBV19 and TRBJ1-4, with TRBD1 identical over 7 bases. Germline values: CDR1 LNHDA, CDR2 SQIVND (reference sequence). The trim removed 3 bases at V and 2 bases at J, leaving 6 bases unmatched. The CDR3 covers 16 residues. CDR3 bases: TGTGCCAGTAGTATGACAGGGAGGTCGACTAATGAAAAACTGTTTTTT. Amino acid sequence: CASSMTGRSTNEKLFF. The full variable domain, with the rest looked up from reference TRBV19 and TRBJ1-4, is DGGITQSPKYLFRKEGQNVTLSCEQNLNHDAMYWYRQDPGQGLRLIYYSQIVNDFQKGDIAEGYSVSREKKESFPLTVTSAQKNPTAFYLCASSMTGRSTNEKLFFGSGTQLSVL.

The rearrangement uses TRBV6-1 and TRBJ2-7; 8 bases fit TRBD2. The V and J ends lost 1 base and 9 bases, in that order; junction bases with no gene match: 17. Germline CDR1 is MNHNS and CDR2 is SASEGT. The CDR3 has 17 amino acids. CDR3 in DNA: TGTGCCAGCAGTGAAGGGGACCTTCGCGGGGGGCTACGGGGGCAGTACTTC. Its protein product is CASSEGDLRGGLRGQYF.

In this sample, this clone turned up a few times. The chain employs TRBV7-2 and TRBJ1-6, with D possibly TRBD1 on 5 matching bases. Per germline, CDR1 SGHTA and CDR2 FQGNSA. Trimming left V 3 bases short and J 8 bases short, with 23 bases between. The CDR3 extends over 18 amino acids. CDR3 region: CASSFGIKTAAVDSPLHF. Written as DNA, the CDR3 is TGTGCCAGCAGCTTCGGTATTAAGACAGCAGCTGTAGATTCACCCCTCCACTTT.

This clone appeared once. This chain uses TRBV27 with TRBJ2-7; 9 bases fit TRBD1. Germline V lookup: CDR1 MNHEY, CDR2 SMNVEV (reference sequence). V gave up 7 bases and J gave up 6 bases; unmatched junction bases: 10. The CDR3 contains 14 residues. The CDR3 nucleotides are TGTGCCAGCAAGAACCGGGACAGGGTGCCCGAGCAGTACTTC. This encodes CASKNRDRVPEQYF.

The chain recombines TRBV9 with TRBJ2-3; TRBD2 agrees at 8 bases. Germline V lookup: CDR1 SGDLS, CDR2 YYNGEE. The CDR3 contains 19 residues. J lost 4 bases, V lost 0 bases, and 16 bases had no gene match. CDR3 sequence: CASSVDGGPGTRGSDTQYF. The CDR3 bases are TGTGCCAGCAGCGTAGACGGGGGTCCCGGGACTAGAGGGTCAGATACGCAGTATTTT.

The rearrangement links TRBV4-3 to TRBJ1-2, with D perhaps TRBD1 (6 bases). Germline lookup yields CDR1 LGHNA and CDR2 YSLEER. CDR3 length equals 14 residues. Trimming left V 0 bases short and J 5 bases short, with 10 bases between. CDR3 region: CASSQDRTAYGYTF. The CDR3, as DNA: TGCGCCAGCAGCCAAGACAGGACAGCGTATGGCTACACCTTC.

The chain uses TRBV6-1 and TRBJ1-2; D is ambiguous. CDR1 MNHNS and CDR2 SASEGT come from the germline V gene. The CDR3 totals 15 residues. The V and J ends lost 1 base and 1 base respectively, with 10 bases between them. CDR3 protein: CASSEDSGVNYGYTF. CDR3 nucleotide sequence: TGTGCCAGCAGTGAAGACAGTGGCGTTAACTATGGCTACACCTTC.

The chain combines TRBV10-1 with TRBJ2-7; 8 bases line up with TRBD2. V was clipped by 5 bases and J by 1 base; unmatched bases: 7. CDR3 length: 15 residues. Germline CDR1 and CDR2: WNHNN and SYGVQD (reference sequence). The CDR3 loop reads CASSISASGSYEQYF. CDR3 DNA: TGCGCCAGCAGTATAAGTGCTAGCGGGTCCTACGAGCAGTACTTC.

This CDR3 is CASSEASPGDTEAFF. In nucleotides, the CDR3 is TGTGCCAGCAGTGAAGCATCGCCAGGGGACACTGAAGCTTTCTTT. The rearrangement joins TRBV6-1 to TRBJ1-1, with a possible D match to TRBD1 (6 bases). The CDR3 has 15 amino acids. V gave up 0 bases and J gave up 3 bases, with 11 bases separating them. Per germline, CDR1 MNHNS and CDR2 SASEGT.

Written as DNA, the CDR3 is TGCGCCAGCAGTAGACTAGCGGGGGGCTACAATGAGCAGTTCTTC. Its translation: CASSRLAGGYNEQFF. The chain employs TRBV10-1 and TRBJ2-1, with 13 positions matching TRBD2. The CDR3 is 15 amino acids. J was trimmed by 3 bases and V by 5 bases; bases with no gene match: 1. Looked up from germline, CDR1 is WNHNN and CDR2 is SYGVQD (reference sequence).

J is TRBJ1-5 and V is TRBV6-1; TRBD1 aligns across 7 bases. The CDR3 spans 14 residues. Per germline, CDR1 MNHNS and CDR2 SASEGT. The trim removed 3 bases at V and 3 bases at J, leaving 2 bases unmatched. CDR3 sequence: CASSEGQHNQPQHF. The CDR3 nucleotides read TGTGCCAGCAGTGAGGGACAGCACAATCAGCCCCAGCATTTT.

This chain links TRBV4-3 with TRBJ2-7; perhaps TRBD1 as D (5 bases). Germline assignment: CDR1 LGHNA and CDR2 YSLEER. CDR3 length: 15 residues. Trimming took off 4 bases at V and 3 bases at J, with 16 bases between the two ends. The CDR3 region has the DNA TGCGCCAGCAGCCCTTTCCCCCAGGGTTTCTACGAGCAGTACTTC. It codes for CASSPFPQGFYEQYF.

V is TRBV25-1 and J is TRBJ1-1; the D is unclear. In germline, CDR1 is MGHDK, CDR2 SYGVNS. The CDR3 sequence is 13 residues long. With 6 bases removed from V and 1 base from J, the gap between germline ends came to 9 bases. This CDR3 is CASRSRGNTEAFF. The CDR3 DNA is TGTGCCAGCAGATCTCGGGGGAACACTGAAGCTTTCTTT.

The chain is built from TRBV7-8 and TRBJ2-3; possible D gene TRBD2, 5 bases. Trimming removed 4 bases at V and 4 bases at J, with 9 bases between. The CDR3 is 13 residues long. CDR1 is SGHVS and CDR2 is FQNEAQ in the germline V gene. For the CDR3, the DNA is TGTGCCAGCAGCTCCCGGACTTCAGATACGCAGTATTTT. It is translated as CASSSRTSDTQYF.

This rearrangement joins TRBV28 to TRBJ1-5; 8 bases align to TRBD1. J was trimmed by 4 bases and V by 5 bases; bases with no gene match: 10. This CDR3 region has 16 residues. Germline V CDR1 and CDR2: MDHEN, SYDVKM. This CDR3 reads CASSLPSRQGNQPQHF. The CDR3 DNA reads TGTGCCAGCAGTCTACCCTCAAGACAGGGGAATCAGCCCCAGCATTTT. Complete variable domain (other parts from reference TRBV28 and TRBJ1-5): DVKVTQSSRYLVKRTGEKVFLECVQDMDHENMFWYRQDPGLGLRLIYFSYDVKMKEKGDIPEGYSVSREKKERFSLILESASTNQTSMYLCASSLPSRQGNQPQHFGDGTRLSIL.

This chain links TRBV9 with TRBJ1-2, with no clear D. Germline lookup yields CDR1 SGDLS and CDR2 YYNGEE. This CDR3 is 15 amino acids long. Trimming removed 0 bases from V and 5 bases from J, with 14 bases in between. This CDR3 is CASSVGGSLRYGYTF. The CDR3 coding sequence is TGTGCCAGCAGCGTAGGAGGCTCCTTACGATATGGCTACACCTTC. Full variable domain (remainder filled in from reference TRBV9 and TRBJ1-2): DSGVTQTPKHLITATGQRVTLRCSPRSGDLSVYWYQQSLDQGLQFLIQYYNGEERAKGNILERFSAQQFPDLHSELNLSSLELGDSALYFCASSVGGSLRYGYTFGSGTRLTVV.

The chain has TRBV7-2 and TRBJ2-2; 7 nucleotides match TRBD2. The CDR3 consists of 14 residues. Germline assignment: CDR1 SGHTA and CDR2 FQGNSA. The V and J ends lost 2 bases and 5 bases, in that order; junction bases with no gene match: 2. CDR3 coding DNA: TGTGCCAGCAGCTTATACGGGGGGACCGGGGAGCTGTTTTTT. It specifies CASSLYGGTGELFF.

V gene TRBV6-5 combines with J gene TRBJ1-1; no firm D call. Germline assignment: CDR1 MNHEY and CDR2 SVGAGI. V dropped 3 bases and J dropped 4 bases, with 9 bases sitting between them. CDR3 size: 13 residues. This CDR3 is CASSYRGCTEAFF. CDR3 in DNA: TGTGCCAGCAGTTATCGAGGATGCACTGAAGCTTTCTTT.

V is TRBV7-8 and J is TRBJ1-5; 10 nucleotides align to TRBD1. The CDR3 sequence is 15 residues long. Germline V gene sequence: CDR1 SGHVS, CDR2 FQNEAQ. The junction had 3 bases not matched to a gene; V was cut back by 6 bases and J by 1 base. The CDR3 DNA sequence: TGTGCCAGCAGGCAGGGACAGGGGAGCAATCAGCCCCAGCATTTT. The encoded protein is CASRQGQGSNQPQHF.

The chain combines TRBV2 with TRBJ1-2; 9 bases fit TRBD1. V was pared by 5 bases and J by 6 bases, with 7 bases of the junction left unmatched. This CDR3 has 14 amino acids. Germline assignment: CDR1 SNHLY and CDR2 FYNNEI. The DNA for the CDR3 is TGTGCCAGCAGTTTCCGGGACAGGGTAGATGGCTACACCTTC. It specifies CASSFRDRVDGYTF.